This T cell receptor beta chain was sequenced during a study of identical twins. Study results and limitations: For out-of-frame beta sequences, excess twin sharing was weaker.

TCRdb re-derived calls from the 5' RACE reads in MiXCR, one entry per CDR3 protein. The data show about 200,000 distinct CDR3 sequences, with less than 10% seen just once and about 5.2% held by the top ten. Of note for this clonotype: Its antigen is undetermined.

The CDR3 spans 15 residues. The V gene end was trimmed by 0 bases and the J gene end by 0 bases; junction bases not matched to a gene: 3. Germline V CDR1 and CDR2: SGDLS, YYNGEE. This receptor was obtained from a woman in her late teens or twenties in good health. The sequencing sample was made of memory (CD45RO+) T cells sorted from blood. V is TRBV9 and J is TRBJ2-7, with TRBD1 matching 7 bases. CDR3 residues: CASSVAGTDSYEQYF. CDR3 in DNA: TGTGCCAGCAGCGTAGCCGGGACAGACTCCTACGAGCAGTACTTC.